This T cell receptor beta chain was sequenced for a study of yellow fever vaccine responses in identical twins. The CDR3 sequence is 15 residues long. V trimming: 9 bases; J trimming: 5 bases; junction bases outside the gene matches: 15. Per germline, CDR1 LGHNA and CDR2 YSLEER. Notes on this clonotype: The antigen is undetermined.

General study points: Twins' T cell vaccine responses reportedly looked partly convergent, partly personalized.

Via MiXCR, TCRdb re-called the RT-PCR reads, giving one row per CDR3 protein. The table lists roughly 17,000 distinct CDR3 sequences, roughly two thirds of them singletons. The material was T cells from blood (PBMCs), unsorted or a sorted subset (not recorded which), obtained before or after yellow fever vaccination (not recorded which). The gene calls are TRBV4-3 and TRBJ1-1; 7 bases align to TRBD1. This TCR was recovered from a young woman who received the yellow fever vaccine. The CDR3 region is CASYRDRSAVTEAFF. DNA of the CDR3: TGCGCCAGTTACCGGGACAGAAGCGCGGTAACTGAAGCTTTCTTT.